These 8 T cell receptor beta chains originate from one sample sequenced in a study of T cells in Graves' hyperthyroidism and ophthalmopathy. Using RNA transcripts as the source, TCR beta CDR3 regions were amplified. RT-PCR in the first round (using the HTBI primer set) targeted the TCR CDR3. TCRdb processed the multiplex PCR reads anew with MiXCR; each CDR3 protein has one entry. This table holds roughly 420,000 distinct CDR3 sequences, about 15% found once. Sequenced material: blood. Receptors were obtained from a woman between 18 and 30 years old with Graves' hyperthyroidism.

This clonotype was detected ten times or more. This chain uses TRBV13 with TRBJ2-7; a possible D gene is TRBD2 (6 bases). Germline lookup yields CDR1 PRHDT and CDR2 FYEKMQ (reference sequence). CDR3 size: 18 residues. Trimming took off 6 bases at V and 5 bases at J, with 29 bases between the two ends. The CDR3 protein is CASSLFHSGGTDNHEQYF. The DNA for the CDR3 is TGTGCCAGCAGTCTATTCCACTCAGGCGGGACCGACAATCACGAGCAGTACTTC.

V usage is TRBV6-1 and J usage is TRBJ1-6; D is uncertain. V was clipped by 4 bases and J by 8 bases, with 15 bases between them. This CDR3 has 15 amino acids. In germline, CDR1 is MNHNS, CDR2 SASEGT. This CDR3 reads CASSVDILTHSPLHF. As DNA, the CDR3 is TGTGCCAGCAGTGTCGACATATTAACCCATTCACCCCTCCACTTT.

In this sample, this clonotype turned up a few times. The chain recombines TRBV6-5 with TRBJ2-7, with 8 nucleotides matching TRBD1. V lost 4 bases to trimming and J lost 5 bases; unmatched junction nucleotides: 7. Germline CDR1 is MNHEY and CDR2 is SVGAGI. The CDR3 has 14 amino acids. CDR3 DNA sequence: TGTGCCAGCAGTTCAGGGGGCAACATGGACGAGCAGTACTTC. Protein: CASSSGGNMDEQYF.

V and J are TRBV30 and TRBJ1-6; D is perhaps TRBD1 (6 bases). The CDR3 has 18 amino acids. From germline, CDR1 is GTSNPN and CDR2 SVGIG (reference sequence). The V end lost 0 bases, the J end lost 12 bases, and 27 bases lay between the germline ends. This CDR3 is CAWSVASGATRVSLPLHF. The DNA of the CDR3 is TGTGCCTGGAGTGTCGCTTCAGGGGCCACCCGAGTTTCTCTACCCCTCCACTTT.

The sample holds a few counts of this clonotype. CDR3 DNA: TGTGCTAGTGGCCTAGCCCTAGCGGGGGCTAACACCGGGGAGCTGTTTTTT. Encoded protein: CASGLALAGANTGELFF. The chain is built from TRBV12-5 and TRBJ2-2, with TRBD2 identical over 10 bases. CDR3 length: 17 amino acids. V lost 6 bases and J lost 2; bases outside the gene matches: 9. The germline V gene has CDR1 LGHNT and CDR2 FRNRAP. The whole variable domain, remainder taken from reference TRBV12-5 and TRBJ2-2, is DARVTQTPRHKVTEMGQEVTMRCQPILGHNTVFWYRQTMMQGLELLAYFRNRAPLDDSGMPKDRFSAEMPDATLATLKIQPSEPRDSAVYFCASGLALAGANTGELFFGEGSRLTVL.

This clonotype was observed at least ten times. CDR3 sequence reads: CASSHKDREYF. The CDR3 nucleotides are TGTGCCAGCAGTCATAAGGACAGGGAGTACTTC. The rearrangement links TRBV28 to TRBJ2-5; 8 bases agree with TRBD1. From germline, CDR1 is MDHEN and CDR2 SYDVKM. The J segment lost 12 bases and the V segment lost 5 bases, leaving 5 bases of the junction unmatched. This CDR3 has 11 amino acids.

The chain uses TRBV12-3 or TRBV12-4 and TRBJ2-1, with 11 bases aligning to TRBD2. CDR3 length: 15 residues. V lost 6 bases, J lost 2 bases, and 3 bases stayed unmatched. CDR3 bases: TGTGCCAGCAGCGGGGGACTAGCGGCCTACAATGAGCAGTTCTTC. It codes for CASSGGLAAYNEQFF.

The table lists this clonotype with a few counts. The junction departs from germline at one end; a sequencing error may be responsible. The chain uses TRBV27 and TRBJ2-5, with TRBD2 identical over 15 bases. Per the germline V gene, CDR1 is MNHEY and CDR2 is SMNVEV (reference sequence). The CDR3 is 13 amino acids. The CDR3 nucleotides read TGTGCCAGCAGACAAGGGACTAGCGGGAGGCAAAACTTC. It translates to CASRQGTSGRQNF.